This T cell receptor (beta chain) was observed in a study of cytomegalovirus exposure and HLA in healthy donors. The overall study: Earlier work reported roughly 120 million unique TCR beta sequences from about 200 million T cells.

Study results and limitations: The study recorded about 150 TCR beta chains that were cytomegalovirus-associated. A classifier reportedly called cytomegalovirus status with high sensitivity and specificity.

A word on this clone: Its cognate antigen is unknown.

Donors sampled were nominally healthy, though unrecorded immune exposures were likely. The CDR3 covers 17 residues. Per germline, CDR1 MNHEY and CDR2 SMNVEV (reference sequence). With 2 bases clipped from V and 0 bases from J, the junction kept 7 bases outside the gene matches. The PCR had 60 Vbeta and 13 Jbeta primers. Assay used: immunoSEQ multiplex PCR; TCRdb lists only in-frame clones, some missing. The sample consists of 120,000 or so clones, roughly 80% of them appearing once. The rearrangement links TRBV27 to TRBJ2-1, with TRBD1 identical over 7 bases. The specimen was PBMCs. The clonotype was recovered from a man between 50 and 59 years old in good health and CMV-seropositive. This CDR3 reads CASSLRAGGYSYNEQFF. Here the CDR3 DNA reads TGTGCCAGCAGTTTAAGGGCAGGGGGATACTCCTACAATGAGCAGTTCTTC.